The 21 T cell receptor beta chains given below trace back to one sample, sequenced in a study of shared clonotypes between healthy human individuals. Clones were read by immunoSEQ multiplex PCR, and TCRdb kept only the in-frame ones, dropping some. The data contain around 1,000,000 clones, 70% to 85% of them seen just once; the ten biggest clones take up roughly 0.9%. The sample consisted of memory CD4+ T cells from PBMCs. Subset here: CD45RA-negative fraction. The receptors stem from a man aged 18 to 30 in good health. Some clones in this sample may be carry-over from other donors' samples.

V usage is TRBV11-2 and J usage is TRBJ1-1, with D possibly matching TRBD1 (6 bases). Between the trimmed V and J ends, which lost 5 bases and 3 bases, there was a span of 16 bases. The CDR3 is made up of 15 amino acids. Germline loops: CDR1 SGHAT, CDR2 FQNNGV. CDR3 residues: CASSPLGGLYTEAFF. Written as DNA, the CDR3 is TGTGCCAGCAGCCCGTTAGGGGGGCTTTACACTGAAGCTTTCTTT.

Worth noting for this clone: The sample holds other DNA sequences that translate to the same CDR3. The chain has TRBV5-1 and TRBJ2-5; TRBD1 aligns across 8 bases. This CDR3 comprises 15 residues. Germline V gene lookup returns CDR1 SGHRS and CDR2 YFSETQ. The V gene end was trimmed by 0 bases and the J gene end by 1 base; junction bases not matched to a gene: 2. CDR3 nucleotide sequence: TGCGCCAGCAGCTTGGGCACAGGGGGCCAAGAGACCCAGTACTTC. Encoded protein: CASSLGTGGQETQYF.

V and J are TRBV7-3 and TRBJ2-1; perhaps TRBD1 as D (6 bases). Germline V gene sequence: CDR1 SGHTA, CDR2 FQGTGA. V was cut by 2 bases and J by 5 bases, with 10 bases left in between. This CDR3 is built from 14 residues. CDR3 residues: CASSLGDINNEQFF. CDR3 DNA: TGTGCCAGCAGCTTAGGGGACATTAACAATGAGCAGTTCTTC. Drawing the rest from reference TRBV7-3 and TRBJ2-1, the complete variable domain is GAGVSQTPSNKVTEKGKYVELRCDPISGHTALYWYRQSLGQGPEFLIYFQGTGAADDSGLPNDRFFAVRPEGSVSTLKIQRTERGDSAVYLCASSLGDINNEQFFGPGTRLTVL.

This clone was detected only a few times. The CDR3 reads CASSLAIGDAEAFF. The CDR3 DNA is TGTGCCAGCAGCTTAGCAATTGGGGATGCTGAAGCTTTCTTT. This chain connects TRBV7-9 to TRBJ1-1; no clear D gene. Germline CDR1 reads SEHNR; CDR2 reads FQNEAQ (reference sequence). V dropped 0 bases and J dropped 6 bases, with 11 bases sitting between them. The CDR3 has 14 residues.

This clone has more than one count but fewer than ten. The chain is built from TRBV6-1 and TRBJ1-2, with D perhaps TRBD1 (6 bases). This CDR3 spans 13 amino acids. CDR1 and CDR2 from the germline V gene are MNHNS and SASEGT. Here the CDR3 DNA reads TGTGCGACCACGTGGGGGCCCTCCTATGGCTACACCTTC. Protein product: CATTWGPSYGYTF.

The rearrangement joins TRBV4-2 to TRBJ2-5, with a possible D match to TRBD2 (6 bases). Germline lookup yields CDR1 LGHNA and CDR2 YNFKEQ. The CDR3 totals 15 residues. The V end was cut by 1 base, the J end by 3 bases, with 12 bases between. The CDR3 region is CASSQGSGREETQYF. DNA of the CDR3: TGTGCCAGCAGCCAAGGTAGCGGCAGAGAAGAGACCCAGTACTTC.

The genes are TRBV27 and TRBJ2-7; D not resolved. Per germline, CDR1 MNHEY and CDR2 SMNVEV (reference sequence). Trimming removed 5 bases at V and 4 bases at J, with 12 bases between. This CDR3 is built from 13 residues. CDR3 DNA: TGTGCCAGCAGTCTTATCCCCGGGTACGAGCAGTACTTC. Translated, it gives CASSLIPGYEQYF.

This clone appeared a single time. This sequence joins TRBV10-1 and TRBJ2-5; weak D call: TRBD1 (6 bases). Trimming stripped 0 bases from V and 2 bases from J, with 13 bases between. The germline V gene has CDR1 WNHNN and CDR2 SYGVQD (reference sequence). The CDR3 is made up of 16 amino acids. The CDR3 loop reads CASSESYGTQQETQYF. The DNA for the CDR3 is TGCGCCAGCAGTGAGTCCTACGGGACACAACAAGAGACCCAGTACTTC.

This clone was counted between two and nine times. The chain has TRBV9 and TRBJ2-3; D might be TRBD1 or TRBD2, each matching 5 bases. With 0 bases removed from V and 6 bases from J, the gap between germline ends came to 14 bases. The CDR3 is 15 amino acids. Germline V CDR1 and CDR2: SGDLS, YYNGEE. The CDR3 nucleotides read TGTGCCAGCAGCGTAGTGGCCGCACGGGGCGATACGCAGTATTTT. This gives the protein CASSVVAARGDTQYF.

The chain joins TRBV4-1 to TRBJ2-6; D perhaps matches TRBD1 (6 bases). Trimming took 4 bases from V and 0 from J, leaving 10 bases between them. This CDR3 comprises 16 residues. Germline-derived CDR1 and CDR2 are MGHRA and YSYEKL. The DNA of the CDR3 is TGCGCCAGCAGCCGACAGGTCAACTCTGGGGCCAACGTCCTGACTTTC. Amino acid sequence: CASSRQVNSGANVLTF.

This chain links TRBV7-2 with TRBJ2-2; 9 bases agree with TRBD1. CDR3 length: 15 residues. CDR1 and CDR2 from the germline V gene are SGHTA and FQGNSA. Trimming took 6 bases from V and 3 from J; bases not matched to a gene: 5. The CDR3 is CASRPGQGYTGELFF. The CDR3 DNA reads as TGTGCCAGCAGACCGGGACAGGGCTACACCGGGGAGCTGTTTTTT.

V usage is TRBV10-3 and J usage is TRBJ2-5; 8 bases match TRBD1. The CDR3 consists of 12 residues. The junction had 4 bases not matched to a gene; V was cut back by 8 bases and J by 5 bases. Germline V lookup: CDR1 ENHRY, CDR2 SYGVKD. The chain's CDR3 is CAIATGEETQYF. In DNA form, the CDR3 reads TGTGCCATCGCGACAGGGGAGGAGACCCAGTACTTC.

In nucleotides, the CDR3 is TGTGCCAGCACCCACCCAGGGGGCAGGGAGACCCAGTACTTC. Translated, it gives CASTHPGGRETQYF. The chain recombines TRBV6-5 with TRBJ2-5; TRBD1 aligns across 8 bases. Germline V gives CDR1 MNHEY, CDR2 SVGAGI. The CDR3 runs 14 residues. V lost 7 bases to trimming and J lost 5 bases; unmatched junction nucleotides: 9.

This rearrangement joins TRBV10-2 to TRBJ2-2; the match to TRBD2 covers 8 bases. The CDR3 is 14 residues long. Germline CDR1 is WSHSY and CDR2 is SAAADI. Trimming cost V 8 bases and J 4 bases; bases outside gene matches: 6. The CDR3 protein is CASLIAGGTGELFF. The CDR3 bases are TGCGCCAGCCTGATCGCGGGAGGCACCGGGGAGCTGTTTTTT.

The V and J genes are TRBV9 and TRBJ2-1, with TRBD2 identical over 7 bases. Trimming removed 2 bases from V and 3 bases from J; junction bases left unmatched: 8. The germline V gene encodes CDR1 SGDLS and CDR2 YYNGEE. The CDR3 extends over 16 amino acids. CDR3 coding DNA: TGTGCCAGCAGCGTCTCAAGCGGGACCGACTACAATGAGCAGTTCTTC. Its protein is CASSVSSGTDYNEQFF.

The CDR3 bases are TGTGCCAGCAGCTTGGGAGATACCACTTTCACTGAAGCTTTCTTT. Translated: CASSLGDTTFTEAFF. V is TRBV5-4 and J is TRBJ1-1; D is ambiguous. This CDR3 is 15 amino acids long. Trimming left V 0 bases short and J 4 bases short, with 13 bases between. Germline-derived CDR1 and CDR2 are SGHNT and YYREEE (reference sequence).

The chain recombines TRBV10-2 with TRBJ2-7, with 7 positions matching TRBD2. This CDR3 has 15 amino acids. The junction had 4 bases not matched to a gene; V was cut back by 2 bases and J by 0 bases. The germline gives CDR1 WSHSY, CDR2 SAAADI. The CDR3 nucleotides are TGCGCCAGCAGTGAGCAGGCTAGCGGCTCCTACGAGCAGTACTTC. This encodes CASSEQASGSYEQYF.

V usage is TRBV5-1 and J usage is TRBJ1-1; maybe TRBD1 (5 bases). This CDR3 has 16 residues. Per the germline V gene, CDR1 is SGHRS and CDR2 is YFSETQ. V shed 1 base and J shed 0 bases, with 13 bases lying between them. As DNA, the CDR3 is TGCGCCAGCAGCTTGTGGGGGGACGGAATGAACACTGAAGCTTTCTTT. Protein product: CASSLWGDGMNTEAFF. The complete variable domain, with remaining parts taken from reference TRBV5-1 and TRBJ1-1, reads KAGVTQTPRYLIKTRGQQVTLSCSPISGHRSVSWYQQTPGQGLQFLFEYFSETQRNKGNFPGRFSGRQFSNSRSEMNVSTLELGDSALYLCASSLWGDGMNTEAFFGQGTRLTVV.

This clone has more than one count but fewer than ten. This chain links TRBV28 with TRBJ1-1; D possibly corresponds to TRBD1 (5 bases). Trimming pared 3 bases from V and 4 bases from J, leaving 15 bases between. This CDR3 has 15 amino acids. Per germline, CDR1 MDHEN and CDR2 SYDVKM. CDR3 DNA sequence: TGTGCCAGCAGTTTGAGACTTACGGGGACCACTGAAGCTTTCTTT. Translating gives CASSLRLTGTTEAFF. The full variable domain, rest sourced from reference TRBV28 and TRBJ1-1, is DVKVTQSSRYLVKRTGEKVFLECVQDMDHENMFWYRQDPGLGLRLIYFSYDVKMKEKGDIPEGYSVSREKKERFSLILESASTNQTSMYLCASSLRLTGTTEAFFGQGTRLTVV.

The genes are TRBV6-1 and TRBJ2-6; no firm D call. The CDR3 runs 14 residues. V was trimmed by 6 bases and J by 1 base, leaving 7 bases between them. Germline-derived CDR1 and CDR2 are MNHNS and SASEGT. CDR3 in amino acids: CASRGGSGANVLTF. DNA for the CDR3: TGTGCCAGCAGAGGTGGATCTGGGGCCAACGTCCTGACTTTC.

This clone appeared a single time. The rearrangement links TRBV6-6 to TRBJ1-6, with 8 bases matching TRBD1. Trimming at V came to 4 bases and at J to 10 bases, leaving 6 bases not matched to a gene. The CDR3 loop spans 14 amino acids. CDR1 is MNHNY, CDR2 SVGAGI, per germline (reference sequence). This CDR3 reads CASSSDRGQSPLHF. CDR3 in DNA: TGTGCCAGCAGTTCAGACAGGGGTCAGTCACCCCTCCACTTT.